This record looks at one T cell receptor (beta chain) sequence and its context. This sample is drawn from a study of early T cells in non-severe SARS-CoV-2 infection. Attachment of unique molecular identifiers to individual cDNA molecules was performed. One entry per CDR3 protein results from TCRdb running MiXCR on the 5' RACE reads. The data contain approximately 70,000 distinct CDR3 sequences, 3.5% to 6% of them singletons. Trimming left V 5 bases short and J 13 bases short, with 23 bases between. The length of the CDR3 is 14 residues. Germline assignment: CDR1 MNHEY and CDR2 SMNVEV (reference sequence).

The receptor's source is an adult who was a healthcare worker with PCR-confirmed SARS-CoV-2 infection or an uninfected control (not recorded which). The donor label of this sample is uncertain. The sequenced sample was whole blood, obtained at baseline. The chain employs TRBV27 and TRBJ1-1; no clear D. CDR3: CASSPQIGNMRGFF. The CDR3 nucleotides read TGTGCCAGCAGTCCGCAAATAGGGAACATGAGAGGTTTCTTT.